This T cell receptor (beta chain) derives from a study of blood T cells in healthy people across ages. General study results and limits: A strong correlation between TCR beta diversity and naive T cell percentage was seen.

V lost 6 bases to trimming and J lost 4 bases, with 9 bases between them. The CDR3 has 13 amino acids. On this clonotype: Its target is not known.

Samples had at least 6 million PBMCs isolated from them. Alongside a J-beta primer mix, a sample-barcoded 5' primer served in a second PCR lasting roughly 7 to 11 cycles. Tagging of each cDNA molecule was performed by a template-switch adaptor with 12 random nucleotides. Each CDR3 protein gets one entry after TCRdb re-called the 5' RACE reads with MiXCR. The profile shows over 1.5 million distinct CDR3 sequences, approximately 50% of them singletons. The genes are TRBV12-3 or TRBV12-4 and TRBJ2-2; no firm D call. The source is a woman in her thirties or forties in good health. Sequenced material: blood. The CDR3, as DNA: TGTGCCAGCAGCCCTACGTCCACCGGGGAGCTGTTTTTT. This sequence encodes CASSPTSTGELFF.